This T cell receptor (beta chain) was captured by sequencing in a study of cytomegalovirus exposure and HLA in healthy donors (dated by TCRdb to about 2017). For context, the study as a whole: An earlier analysis of roughly 570 of the donors reported over 250 Gb of sequence data and around 110 million unique TCR beta sequences obtained from roughly 180 million T cells. On average, roughly 250,000 unique TCR beta nucleotide sequences were sequenced per donor among 398 genotyped donors of the cohort, with about 19% of those sequences being non-productive. The study combined high-throughput TCR immunosequencing, statistical association of individual TCRs with disease status, and machine learning to predict cytomegalovirus infection status. The T cell repertoires of 666 subjects were profiled by immunosequencing and related to cytomegalovirus serostatus. In an earlier analysis of roughly 580 of the donors, high-throughput TCR beta sequencing was used to judge whether each TCR beta V gene segment behaved as functional or pseudogenic. All discovery cohort repertoires had been generated using a single sequencing platform. Both class I and class II loci were covered by HLA typing, at four-digit resolution. Besides the first cohort of more than 650 subjects, a separate validation cohort made up of over 95 different subjects was used. The number of donors typed differed by locus, with about 629-630 for A, B, C, DRB1 and DQB1, approximately 500 for DQA1, 600 to 610 for DPA1, and 450 to 480 for DPB1. The study aimed to test whether cataloging public T cell receptors could reveal signatures of past pathogen exposure. Roughly five DR-DQ haplotypes were handled as single units for association and clustering because linkage in the cohort was strong. Of the 300 to 500 genotyped donors, less than 90% were placed in the genetic ancestry cluster associated with self-reported Caucasian donors. An early release covering roughly 580 HLA-typed donors comprised roughly 300 gigabases of sequencing data and roughly 86 million unique TCR sequences. To study patterns of TCR occurrence, a later analysis re-analyzed previously published TCR beta repertoires from 650 to 750 donors and added high-resolution HLA genotyping. Alongside the repertoire data, information on donor age, sex, ethnicity and CMV serostatus was compiled. Rather than using new phenotypic data, the later analysis identified candidate immune exposures from TCR beta sequences and from how often those sequences occurred across donors. In a later genetic analysis, genome-wide SNP genotypes for about 55% of the roughly 700 donors were used, and that subset was treated as a discovery cohort. Results the study describes overall, beyond this receptor: A few of the identified cytomegalovirus-associated TCR beta chains were confirmed in vitro to be specific for cytomegalovirus antigens. In this cohort, only TCR beta chains were sequenced, and detectable features were limited by the absence of alpha or paired-chain data. Compared with the approximately 720-donor mean, donors in an Asian-associated ancestry cluster had fewer N-insertions in productive TCRs, according to a later genetic analysis. In a later analysis, TCR association rates were found to vary across HLA loci, with the most associated TCRs seen for DRB1 alleles and the fewest for HLA-C alleles. The 87-base-pair reads could not distinguish some IMGT-functional V segments, including TRBV6-2 and TRBV6-3, so those segments were excluded. When HLA alleles, especially DR and DQ, strongly co-occurred, attributing TCR associations to individual alleles was difficult. Across donors, most TCR sequences were observed very rarely, whereas some public TCRs were present in many individuals. Cytomegalovirus status was reported to be diagnosed by the classifier with high specificity and sensitivity in both the original and validation cohorts. For the cohort, immune exposure information was limited to CMV serostatus. The presence/absence analyses assumed that sequencing depth was roughly uniform across donors, and that assumption may not be true. A further reported finding was that TCR beta sequences accurately predicted the HLA-A and HLA-B alleles for most subjects in the first cohort. The authors suggested that the approach could potentially be generalized to other disease states and immunological phenotypes. HLA typing was unavailable for some donors at each locus, so association tests used only the typed subset. The study gave a list of more than 150 TCR beta chains associated with cytomegalovirus. Compared with equally common non-associated chains, HLA-associated TCR beta chains in a later analysis were more clonally expanded and had lower generation probabilities. In a later analysis, most CMV-associated TCR beta chains were found to appear HLA-restricted, with HLA associations seemingly driven largely by CMV exposure. A cluster of highly shared sequence variants was judged likely to represent a technical artifact of the sequencing pipeline. A later analysis associated 16,951 TCR beta sequences with specific HLA alleles at a false discovery rate of 0.05. Because counts were too low, roughly 16 rarely observed V segments, including chromosome 9 orphons, were excluded from the earlier analysis of some 540 of the donors. Several of the top co-occurrence clusters appeared to be linked to parvovirus B19, influenza, CMV and Epstein-Barr virus, according to a later analysis. Linkage disequilibrium might explain the correlated functional status among segregating V segments, but an unknown experimental factor could not be excluded. In an earlier analysis of approximately 590 of the donors, most TCR beta V segments were observed in productive rearrangements about 87% or about 30% of the time, broadly matching IMGT annotations. An association between a missense DCLRE1C variant and V-gene and J-gene trimming of TCR beta chains was found in a later genetic analysis and replicated in an independent cohort.

The CDR3 has 14 amino acids, counting the end cysteine and phenylalanine. The entry retains the CDR3 DNA only, 42 bases that are in frame from base 1. The germline V gene provides CDR1 SGHVS and CDR2 FNYEAQ. Library generation was performed with the immunoSEQ multiplex PCR assay. For the multiplex PCR, a mixture combining 60 forward primers for TCR Vbeta segments and 13 reverse primers for TCR Jbeta segments was used. Amplification of the CDR3 region of rearranged TCR beta genes was performed with a multiplex PCR assay on genomic DNA. On the Illumina HiSeq System, the amplified TCR beta libraries were sequenced as 87-base-pair reads. The authors processed their data as follows. Across the roughly 640 repertoires, a later analysis counted tens of millions of unique TCR beta chains, approximately 10 million of which were shared by at least two donors. Raw reads were error-corrected and collapsed into unique sequences by a nearest-neighbor algorithm in which closely related sequences were merged to remove PCR and sequencing errors. V, D and J gene segments were assigned by aligning CDR3 sequences to IMGT reference sequences. For a sequence to be retained, a match of at least six nucleotides was required to both a V gene segment and a J gene segment. A rearrangement was called productive if the CDR3 had no stop codons and remained in frame with V and J, and every other rearrangement was called non-productive. Following IMGT convention, CDR3 was defined as the stretch from the second conserved V-encoded cysteine up to the conserved J-encoded phenylalanine. The earlier analysis of some 580 of the donors excluded any sequence lacking an unambiguous match to a single V gene segment. An earlier analysis of several hundred of the donors called V segments functional above 56.7% productive rearrangements and segregating when the between-donor standard deviation exceeded 5%. To diagnose cytomegalovirus status from the catalog of TCR beta chain sequences, a statistical classification framework was built. In a later analysis, TCR nucleotide sequences were compared against IMGT/GENE-DB human TR gene sequences so that V and J genes could be assigned. A later analysis assigned CDR3 sequences and most-parsimonious VDJ recombination scenarios with the TCRdist pipeline. In a later analysis, each TCR beta chain was defined by its CDR3 amino acid sequence together with its V-gene family, and reads without a unique V-gene family were excluded. In a later analysis, approximately 590 highly shared, low-generation-probability nucleotide sequences were removed to address suspected cross-contamination and a sequencing artifact. In a later analysis, a clonal expansion index was calculated for each public chain from normalized within-repertoire ranks of inferred template counts. In a later analysis, generation probabilities were computed using a VDJ recombination model fitted to out-of-frame rearrangements, and the results were checked against IGoR. In a later analysis, hypergeometric tests were used to score TCR-TCR, TCR-HLA and TCR-CMV co-occurrence, with a repertoire-size bias correction applied to TCR pairs. A later analysis estimated false discovery rates by permuting HLA or CMV assignments 20 times. In a later analysis, co-occurring TCRs were grouped with DBSCAN, and TCRdist sequence similarity was added when clustering was performed within HLA-allele-positive subsets. Repertoires with fewer than 30,000 or more than 120,000 public chains, plus five repertoires with anomalous nucleotide sharing, were excluded from co-occurrence clustering. This is the immuneACCESS table as TCRdb keeps it, with only in-frame sequences that have V and J called. A part of the clones is gone; compared with another copy, unresolved V genes explain less than half, and the rest is unexplained. V, J and clone size derive from that table, while D and trimming were established from the DNA sequence. The sample data list under 250,000 clones, and under 85% of these were observed just once. The ten largest clones capture about 1.7% of the sample.

In total, approximately 700 healthy bone marrow donors made up the cohort. Cohort members were all nominally healthy when sampled, although unrecorded immune exposures were likely present. The donor tested CMV seronegative and was one of the 352 seronegative cohort members. A peripheral blood sample was collected from each donor, and TCR beta sequencing was performed on peripheral blood mononuclear cells. Genomic DNA was extracted from the blood cell samples with the Qiagen DNeasy Blood Extraction Kit. Details on this clone: Its antigen is currently not known. The junction and the germline gene differ at one end; a read error may be behind it.

Material: PBMCs. This sequence was found in a man aged 50 to 59 in good health and CMV-seronegative. This sequence uses TRBV7-6 and TRBJ2-7; there is no confident call for the D gene. The sequenced DNA is TGTGCCAGTAGCTTAAGACTCGACTCCTACGAGCAGTACTTC. This codes for CASSLRLDSYEQYF. Joined to the reference TRBV7-6 and TRBJ2-7 proteins, this CDR3 gives the full variable domain: GAGVSQSPRYKVTKRGQDVALRCDPISGHVSLYWYRQALGQGPEFLTYFNYEAQQDKSGLPNDRFSAERPEGSISTLTIQRTEQRDSAMYRCASSLRLDSYEQYFGPGTRLTVT.